A single T cell receptor (beta chain) is shown here with its context. Antigen unknown. Time point specified: blood 2 weeks post-SBRT. Treatment noted: 15 Gy SBRT to primary tumor, nephrectomy 4 weeks later. Clear cell pathology was present in this patient's renal cell carcinoma. These data belong to a study of radiation and T cells in renal cell carcinoma. Whole-study context: Nephrectomy followed 15 Gy stereotactic body radiation by 4 weeks. Findings of the study overall: In blood, top tumor clones expanded by 2 weeks, shrinking by 4.

V lost 8 bases and J 2 bases, leaving 15 bases between the germline ends. The CDR3 length is 14 residues. CDR1 MRHNA and CDR2 SNTAGT come from the germline V gene. Data came from immunoSEQ multiplex PCR; TCRdb stores just in-frame clones and leaves some out. The table has roughly 75,000 clones, 82% seen once. The TCR comes from a man in his 60s with renal cell carcinoma. The sample here was blood, taken from a patient whose treatment included radiotherapy and nephrectomy. The chain recombines TRBV6-4 with TRBJ1-1; D not certain. The CDR3 region has the DNA TGTGCCAGCCCGGGCGGCAAGGGCAACACTGAAGCTTTCTTT. Amino acids: CASPGGKGNTEAFF.